Each of the 6 T cell receptor beta chains below was sequenced from the same sample in a study of shared clonotypes between healthy human individuals. TCRdb's table, derived via immunoSEQ multiplex PCR, lists solely in-frame clones and lacks some. The sample holds hundreds of thousands of clones, around 78% seen once. The sequenced sample consisted of PBMCs. These receptors were taken from a woman aged 40 to 50 in good health. Some clones in this sample may be carry-over from other donors' samples.

As to this clone: A read error is the likely source, as a far larger clone sits one nucleotide away. The J gene is TRBJ1-1, the V gene TRBV5-1; D is uncertain. Trimming took 5 bases from V and 7 from J, leaving 9 bases between them. The length of the CDR3 is 11 residues. Germline CDR1 reads SGHRS; CDR2 reads YFSETQ. CDR3 DNA: TGCGCCAGCAGGGATTATTATGAAGCTTTCTTT. As protein: CASRDYYEAFF.

The V and J genes are TRBV28 and TRBJ2-1, with 12 bases identical to TRBD2. CDR3 size: 16 residues. Germline CDR1 is MDHEN and CDR2 is SYDVKM. V was clipped by 6 bases and J by 3 bases; unmatched bases: 6. This chain's CDR3 is CASSSTSGSFYNEQFF. The CDR3 nucleotides are TGTGCCAGCAGCTCGACTAGCGGGAGTTTCTACAATGAGCAGTTCTTC.

There are a few counts of this clone. The V and J genes are TRBV9 and TRBJ2-2; 7 bases are shared with TRBD1. V gave up 0 bases and J gave up 4 bases; unmatched junction bases: 3. The germline V gene has CDR1 SGDLS and CDR2 YYNGEE. The CDR3 runs to 15 residues. The chain's CDR3 is CASSVGGQFTGELFF. CDR3 bases: TGTGCCAGCAGCGTAGGGGGACAGTTCACCGGGGAGCTGTTTTTT.

The chain combines TRBV4-1 with TRBJ1-5; no clear D. Germline V gene data show CDR1 as MGHRA and CDR2 as YSYEKL. The CDR3 runs to 15 residues. V lost 1 base, J lost 3 bases, and 10 bases lay in between. CDR3 nucleotide sequence: TGCGCCAGCAGCCAAGTATGGGGTCTCAATCAGCCCCAGCATTTT. It yields the protein CASSQVWGLNQPQHF.

V and J are TRBV30 and TRBJ1-3; possibly TRBD1 for D (5 bases). Between the trimmed V and J ends, which lost 5 bases and 0 bases, there was a span of 14 bases. Germline-derived CDR1 and CDR2 are GTSNPN and SVGIG (reference sequence). CDR3 length: 15 amino acids. The CDR3 nucleotides read TGTGCCTGGGGGGACCTCGGAAGCTCTGGAAACACCATATATTTT. Its protein is CAWGDLGSSGNTIYF. Looking up the rest from reference TRBV30 and TRBJ1-3 gives the full variable domain: SQTIHQWPATLVQPVGSPLSLECTVEGTSNPNLYWYRQAAGRGLQLLFYSVGIGQISSEVPQNLSASRPQDRQFILSSKKLLLSDSGFYLCAWGDLGSSGNTIYFGEGSWLTVV.

The chain carries TRBV7-8 and TRBJ2-1, with 13 bases identical to TRBD2. J was trimmed by 4 bases and V by 2 bases; bases with no gene match: 2. Germline V CDR1 and CDR2: SGHVS, FQNEAQ. The CDR3 consists of 16 residues. Here the CDR3 DNA reads TGTGCCAGCAGCTTAATGACTAGCGGGAGGTACAATGAGCAGTTCTTC. As protein: CASSLMTSGRYNEQFF.